This T cell receptor beta chain derives from a study of metastatic and nonmetastatic thyroid tumors. At the level of the study: For malignant and benign thyroid patients, tumor or nodule tissue and blood were the sources whose repertoires were compared.

The study, taken as a whole, reports: Reported TCR beta diversity, measured in blood and tumor, was significantly higher for malignant thyroid tumors than for benign nodules.

The sample holds many counts of this clone. Its antigen is undetermined. Trimming cost V 2 bases and J 0 bases, with 13 bases left between them. The germline gives CDR1 SEHNR, CDR2 FQNEAQ (reference sequence). This CDR3 is 16 amino acids long. Original analysis: Variation in CDR3 across clinicopathological groups served as the basis for constructing a distant-metastasis classifier in papillary thyroid cancer. TCRdb re-called clones from the PCR reads using MiXCR. TCRdb assigned the V and J calls; the authors' analysis was not used. The top ten hold 8.5% to 10% of the sample, which has almost 85,000 clones, around 13% seen once. No patient had received any treatment before thyroid surgery.

Sequencing was done on a sample of tumor tissue. J is TRBJ2-5 and V is TRBV7-9; possible D gene TRBD1, 6 bases. This TCR was sampled from a female donor with papillary thyroid cancer or a benign thyroid nodule (not recorded which). Some clones in this sample may be carry-over from other donors' samples. The CDR3: CASSLRTEFHQETQYF. CDR3 nucleotide sequence: TGTGCCAGCAGCTTACGGACAGAATTTCACCAAGAGACCCAGTACTTC.